This TCR beta chain was identified in a study of blood T cell repertoires in COVID-19. Study at large: The samples span acute and convalescent COVID-19 from the United States, Italy and Spain. Nucleic acid was either cDNA or gDNA, and it came from T cells, B-cell-depleted T cells, or PBMCs.

CDR1 and CDR2 (germline): SGHVS, FNYEAQ. V gave up 5 bases and J gave up 5 bases; unmatched junction bases: 20. This CDR3 spans 19 amino acids. In the original processing: Nucleated cell counts were estimated from reference gene primer amplification. Assay: immunoSEQ multiplex PCR; the TCRdb copy retains only in-frame clones and omits some. The V and J calls and clone size come from that table; D and trimming were worked out from the DNA. Here the sample spans 100,000 or so clones, approximately 91% being singletons. Material: peripheral blood. The TCR was taken from a young man with acute or convalescent COVID-19. This chain joins TRBV7-6 and TRBJ2-7, with 11 bases identical to TRBD2. CDR3 sequence (DNA): TGTGCCAGCAGCCCGATGACTCGCACTGGACTAGCGGGTTCCAACGAGCAGTACTTC. This sequence encodes CASSPMTRTGLAGSNEQYF.